These T cell receptor beta chains were read from a single sample in a study of cytomegalovirus exposure and HLA in healthy donors. Profiling relied on immunoSEQ multiplex PCR, and the TCRdb table lists in-frame clones only, not all of them. The sample carries tens of thousands of clones, just under 80% recorded once. The material sequenced was PBMCs. The receptors shown here come from a woman aged 35 to 49 in good health and CMV-seronegative. Both conserved end residues are part of each CDR3. D genes are given only for firm matches. Only some rows state a clone size, as once, few, many or a class for expanded clones.

d_call,j_call,clone_size,v_call,cdr3_aa,cdr3_nt
TRBD2,TRBJ2-7,few,TRBV7-2,CASSLTAGVKYEQYF,TGTGCCAGCAGCTTAACGGCGGGGGTAAAATACGAGCAGTACTTC
.,TRBJ2-7,.,TRBV4-1,CASSQQGYEQYF,TGCGCCAGCAGCCAACAGGGTTACGAGCAGTACTTC
.,TRBJ1-6,.,TRBV6-1,CASRGAEGSHSPLHF,TGTGCCAGCAGGGGGGCAGAGGGGTCTCATTCACCCCTCCACTTT
TRBD1,TRBJ2-2,few,TRBV18,CASSRTGVNTGELFF,TGTGCCAGCTCACGGACAGGGGTGAACACCGGGGAGCTGTTTTTT
TRBD1,TRBJ1-4,few,TRBV6-1,CASSEAGQGAEKLFF,TGTGCCAGCAGTGAAGCGGGACAGGGGGCTGAAAAACTGTTTTTT
.,TRBJ1-2,few,TRBV5-8,CASSHGSNYGYTF,TGTGCCAGCAGTCACGGGTCTAACTATGGCTACACCTTC
TRBD2,TRBJ2-7,.,TRBV4-3,CASSQVSGGEQYF,TGCGCCAGCAGCCAAGTGTCGGGGGGCGAGCAGTACTTC
.,TRBJ1-1,.,TRBV5-5,CASSLVIAGTEAFF,TGTGCCAGCAGCTTGGTCATCGCGGGCACTGAAGCTTTCTTT
.,TRBJ1-1,few,TRBV5-4,CASSDGKNTEAFF,TGTGCCAGCAGCGACGGGAAGAACACTGAAGCTTTCTTT
TRBD1,TRBJ1-4,.,TRBV9,CASSDATGVREKLFF,TGTGCCAGCAGCGATGCGACAGGGGTGCGTGAAAAACTGTTTTTT
.,TRBJ2-7,.,TRBV4-2,CASSQELQGAYEQYF,TGTGCCAGCAGCCAAGAACTACAGGGAGCCTACGAGCAGTACTTC
.,TRBJ1-4,.,TRBV6-1,CASSDQLSLFF,TGTGCCAGCAGTGATCAACTAAGTCTGTTTTTT
TRBD1,TRBJ1-1,.,TRBV30,CAWAKQGGTEAFF,TGTGCCTGGGCGAAACAGGGGGGAACTGAAGCTTTCTTT
.,TRBJ1-1,.,TRBV7-6,CASSYGPEGMNTEAFF,TGTGCCAGCAGCTACGGACCGGAGGGGATGAACACTGAAGCTTTCTTT
.,TRBJ2-2,.,TRBV2,CASSREGGLTGELFF,TGTGCCAGCAGTCGCGAGGGGGGGCTGACCGGGGAGCTGTTTTTT
TRBD1,TRBJ2-5,.,TRBV30,CAWSADRGREETQYF,TGTGCCTGGAGCGCAGACAGGGGAAGGGAAGAGACCCAGTACTTC